This T cell receptor (beta chain) was identified during a study of blood T cell repertoires in COVID-19. Study context: The origin of the acute and convalescent COVID-19 samples was the United States, Italy and Spain. In each case, the material was cDNA or gDNA derived from T cells, B-cell-depleted T cells, or PBMCs.

In the original workflow: By means of reference gene primer amplification, nucleated cell counts were estimated. The assay was immunoSEQ multiplex PCR, and TCRdb's table has in-frame clones only and misses some. V and J calls and clone size follow that table, whereas D and trimming were derived from the DNA. The sample holds tens of thousands of clones, roughly nine tenths seen once. The CDR3 is made up of 14 amino acids. The germline V gene has CDR1 MNHEY and CDR2 SMNVEV (reference sequence). V lost 7 bases to trimming and J lost 5 bases, with 17 bases between them. The clonotype comes from a man in his sixties with acute or convalescent COVID-19. Sequencing was carried out using peripheral blood. The rearrangement uses TRBV27 and TRBJ2-5; D unresolved. The CDR3 nucleotides read TGTGCCAGCAAGTGGTCGGAGAACGGCGAGACCCAGTACTTC. Its translation is CASKWSENGETQYF.